This entry lists 25 T cell receptor beta chains sequenced from one sample in a study of T cells in Graves' hyperthyroidism and ophthalmopathy. Amplified TCR beta CDR3 regions derived from RNA transcripts. The study used the HTBI primer set for a first-round RT-PCR of the TCR CDR3. TCRdb re-derived calls from the multiplex PCR reads in MiXCR, one entry per CDR3 protein. This sample has about 300,000 distinct CDR3 sequences, with approximately 16% found just once. Source material: blood. The receptor set was obtained from a man aged 25 to 40 with Graves' hyperthyroidism.

This clonotype was seen more than once but under ten times. The V call is TRBV7-9, the J call TRBJ1-1; D is undetermined. The ends were cut back, 4 bases at V and 5 bases at J, with 8 bases in the middle. This CDR3 contains 12 residues. Germline V gene data show CDR1 as SEHNR and CDR2 as FQNEAQ (reference sequence). In DNA form, the CDR3 reads TGTGCCAGCAGCTCGTCGCGGACTGAAGCTTTCTTT. Protein: CASSSSRTEAFF.

Turning to this clonotype: A much more abundant neighbour one base away suggests this may be a read error. The chain recombines TRBV2 with TRBJ1-2; D gene ambiguous. Germline lookup yields CDR1 SNHLY and CDR2 FYNNEI. The CDR3 spans 9 residues. Trimming pared 11 bases from V and 8 bases from J, leaving 9 bases between. The CDR3 nucleotides read TGTGCCGGCACCGGGGGCTACACCTTC. Amino acids: CAGTGGYTF.

This clonotype was counted many times. This chain uses TRBV2 with TRBJ2-7; weak D call: TRBD1 (6 bases). CDR1 is SNHLY and CDR2 is FYNNEI in the germline V gene. V was shortened by 7 bases and J by 5 bases, with 15 bases between the two germline ends. The CDR3 consists of 13 residues. The CDR3 nucleotides read TGTGCCAGCACCCGACAGGACATCAACGAGCAGTACTTC. Protein sequence: CASTRQDINEQYF.

This clonotype showed up many times. This chain links TRBV20-1 with TRBJ1-1; a possible D gene is TRBD1 (6 bases). This CDR3 has 14 residues. Per germline, CDR1 DFQATT and CDR2 SNEGSKA (reference sequence). V lost 6 bases and J lost 6, with 20 bases in between. This chain's CDR3 is CSAKRGGETAEAFF. CDR3 DNA: TGCAGTGCCAAAAGGGGGGGGGAAACGGCTGAAGCTTTCTTT.

The chain employs TRBV20-1 and TRBJ2-2; D not resolved. The V gene lost 6 bases and the J gene lost 0 bases, with 8 bases spanning the gap. CDR3 size: 13 residues. Germline CDR1 DFQATT, CDR2 SNEGSKA (reference sequence). The CDR3 loop is CSARITNTGELFF. The CDR3 nucleotides are TGCAGTGCGAGAATTACGAACACCGGGGAGCTGTTTTTT.

Ten or more counts support this clonotype. The chain has TRBV3-1 and TRBJ2-1; D not resolved. Germline V gene sequence: CDR1 LGHDT, CDR2 YNNKEL (reference sequence). The germline V and J ends were trimmed by 1 base and 9 bases, with 4 bases remaining between them. The CDR3 runs 11 residues. CDR3 protein: CASSQGVEQFF. The CDR3 DNA sequence: TGTGCCAGCAGCCAAGGCGTTGAGCAGTTCTTC.

The V gene is TRBV12-3 or TRBV12-4, the J gene TRBJ1-2; perhaps TRBD1 as D (6 bases). The CDR3 is made up of 13 amino acids. The V and J ends lost 4 bases and 2 bases respectively, with 8 bases between them. CDR3 nucleotides: TGTGCCAGCAGTTGGGGGCTAAACTATGGCTACACCTTC. It is translated as CASSWGLNYGYTF.

A note on this clonotype: One base away lies a much larger clone, so this may be a sequencing read error. This chain links TRBV18 with TRBJ1-5; D gene ambiguous. Germline CDR1 reads KGHSH; CDR2 reads LQKENI. The ends were cut back, 8 bases at V and 0 bases at J, with 11 bases in the middle. The CDR3 runs 14 residues. The CDR3 DNA is TGTGCCAGCCCACGAGAGCATAGCAATCAGCCCCAGCATTTT. It yields the protein CASPREHSNQPQHF.

This clonotype was recorded at least ten times. The rearrangement links TRBV6-1 to TRBJ2-7, with D maybe TRBD2 (6 bases). The germline CDR1 and CDR2 sequences are MNHNS and SASEGT. Between the trimmed V and J ends, which lost 4 bases and 6 bases, there was a span of 22 bases. The CDR3 length is 16 residues. The CDR3 region has the DNA TGTGCCAGCAGTGCCGGGGGTTGGGCTAGCTGGTTCGAGCAGTACTTC. It specifies CASSAGGWASWFEQYF.

As for this clonotype: A read error may explain this, as a much larger clone is one base away. The chain carries TRBV20-1 and TRBJ2-5; TRBD2 might be the D (5 bases). CDR3 length: 14 amino acids. Trimming removed 6 bases from V and 7 bases from J, with 21 bases in between. CDR1 is DFQATT and CDR2 is SNEGSKA in the germline V gene (reference sequence). The CDR3 loop is CSAYPRATRGTQYF. In DNA, the CDR3 is TGCAGTGCCTATCCGAGGGCCACACGGGGGACCCAGTACTTC.

The genes are TRBV29-1 and TRBJ2-1; 9 bases are shared with TRBD2. CDR3 length equals 12 residues. J lost 7 bases, V lost 4 bases, and 2 bases had no gene match. Germline V gene lookup returns CDR1 SQVTM and CDR2 ANQGSEA. The CDR3 spells CSVASGINEQFF. In nucleotides, the CDR3 is TGCAGCGTTGCTAGCGGGATAAATGAGCAGTTCTTC.

V usage is TRBV5-8 and J usage is TRBJ1-5; D uncertain. Germline V gives CDR1 SGHTS, CDR2 YDEGEE. This CDR3 is 16 amino acids long. V shed 0 bases and J shed 5 bases, with 15 bases lying between them. The CDR3 sequence: CASSLDVGFRDQPQHF. The CDR3 bases are TGTGCCAGCAGCTTGGATGTGGGTTTTCGTGATCAGCCCCAGCATTTT.

The chain uses TRBV28 and TRBJ2-3; 14 bases are a match to TRBD2. The J segment lost 5 bases and the V segment lost 5 bases, leaving 6 bases of the junction unmatched. CDR3 length equals 16 residues. Per germline, CDR1 MDHEN and CDR2 SYDVKM. CDR3 sequence (DNA): TGTGCCAGCAGTCCGACTAGCGGGAGGGTTGGAGATACGCAGTATTTT. It encodes CASSPTSGRVGDTQYF.

The genes are TRBV24-1 and TRBJ2-3, with TRBD1 matching 9 bases. The germline V gene has CDR1 KGHDR and CDR2 SFDVKD. V gave up 9 bases and J gave up 3 bases; unmatched junction bases: 6. The CDR3 runs 14 residues. The CDR3 protein is CATSGTGRTDTQYF. As DNA, the CDR3 is TGTGCCACCTCCGGGACAGGGAGGACAGATACGCAGTATTTT.

This chain connects TRBV6-6 to TRBJ2-1; D might be TRBD2 (5 bases). The ends were cut back, 0 bases at V and 7 bases at J, with 13 bases in the middle. Per the germline V gene, CDR1 is MNHNY and CDR2 is SVGAGI (reference sequence). This CDR3 is 15 amino acids long. The CDR3 DNA follows: TGTGCCAGCAGTTACTCGTACTCCCCGGGGAATGAGCAGTTCTTC. This sequence encodes CASSYSYSPGNEQFF.

This clonotype was detected ten times or more. The chain has TRBV20-1 and TRBJ1-5; no clear D gene. The germline V gene has CDR1 DFQATT and CDR2 SNEGSKA (reference sequence). The CDR3 has 12 amino acids. The V end was cut by 5 bases, the J end by 2 bases, with 7 bases between. The CDR3 DNA follows: TGCAGTGCTCAAGTGGGCAATCAGCCCCAGCATTTT. Translated: CSAQVGNQPQHF.

The genes are TRBV12-3 or TRBV12-4 and TRBJ2-1, with D possibly matching TRBD1 (5 bases). The CDR3 spans 12 residues. The V gene lost 11 bases and the J gene lost 7 bases, with 15 bases spanning the gap. CDR3 residues: CACQFGQNEQFF. CDR3 DNA sequence: TGTGCCTGCCAATTCGGACAAAATGAGCAGTTCTTC.

This clonotype turned up a few times. This chain joins TRBV7-2 and TRBJ2-1; tentatively, D is TRBD2 (5 bases). The V gene's germline CDR1 is SGHTA and CDR2 FQGNSA. The germline V and J ends were trimmed by 6 bases and 2 bases, with 11 bases remaining between them. The CDR3 loop spans 14 amino acids. The DNA of the CDR3 is TGTGCCAGCAGGTTAAGCGGACCCTACAATGAGCAGTTCTTC. It specifies CASRLSGPYNEQFF.

This clonotype appeared many times. The chain is built from TRBV20-1 and TRBJ2-2; 9 bases map to TRBD2. Per germline, CDR1 DFQATT and CDR2 SNEGSKA (reference sequence). The V segment lost 7 bases and the J segment 0 bases; nucleotides outside the gene matches: 3. The CDR3 runs to 14 residues. The CDR3 sequence: CSVGGRANTGELFF. CDR3 DNA: TGCAGTGTAGGCGGGAGGGCGAACACCGGGGAGCTGTTTTTT.

This clonotype was detected ten times or more. The chain employs TRBV5-1 and TRBJ1-2, with a possible D match to TRBD1 (6 bases). The CDR3 runs 15 residues. The germline gives CDR1 SGHRS, CDR2 YFSETQ. The V end was cut by 5 bases, the J end by 3 bases, with 17 bases between. The DNA for the CDR3 is TGCGCCAGCAGGGACGCCGGGGGCTATGACTATGGCTACACCTTC. Its translation: CASRDAGGYDYGYTF. The variable domain in full, completed from reference TRBV5-1 and TRBJ1-2, reads KAGVTQTPRYLIKTRGQQVTLSCSPISGHRSVSWYQQTPGQGLQFLFEYFSETQRNKGNFPGRFSGRQFSNSRSEMNVSTLELGDSALYLCASRDAGGYDYGYTFGSGTRLTVV.

This clonotype was counted at least ten times. The CDR3 reads CAPREREPYEQYF. CDR3 DNA: TGCGCCCCTCGGGAGCGGGAGCCCTACGAGCAGTACTTC. The gene calls are TRBV5-1 and TRBJ2-7, with 8 positions matching TRBD2. Unmatched junction bases numbered 8, after V lost 10 bases and J lost 2 bases. This CDR3 has 13 residues. The germline CDR1 and CDR2 sequences are SGHRS and YFSETQ.

V usage is TRBV12-3 or TRBV12-4 and J usage is TRBJ2-3; TRBD2 is a possible D gene (6 bases). CDR3 size: 15 residues. V was clipped by 7 bases and J by 0 bases, with 14 bases between them. Written as DNA, the CDR3 is TGTGCCAGCACCCCTGGCGGGACTAGCACAGATACGCAGTATTTT. It encodes CASTPGGTSTDTQYF.

This clonotype was observed a few times. V and J are TRBV30 and TRBJ2-7, with D hard to call. Trimming shortened V by 2 bases and J by 4 bases, and 6 bases separated the two germline ends. Germline loops: CDR1 GTSNPN, CDR2 SVGIG (reference sequence). The CDR3 runs 11 residues. The CDR3 here is CAWSHGYEQYF. For the CDR3, the DNA is TGTGCCTGGAGTCACGGGTACGAGCAGTACTTC. The full variable domain, rest sourced from reference TRBV30 and TRBJ2-7, is SQTIHQWPATLVQPVGSPLSLECTVEGTSNPNLYWYRQAAGRGLQLLFYSVGIGQISSEVPQNLSASRPQDRQFILSSKKLLLSDSGFYLCAWSHGYEQYFGPGTRLTVT.

This chain joins TRBV27 and TRBJ2-7, with 8 nucleotides matching TRBD2. Germline V gene data show CDR1 as MNHEY and CDR2 as SMNVEV (reference sequence). The J segment lost 6 bases and the V segment lost 0 bases, leaving 7 bases of the junction unmatched. The CDR3 runs 15 residues. The CDR3 reads CASSLSGTSHLEQYF. CDR3 DNA: TGTGCCAGCAGTTTATCGGGGACTAGTCATCTCGAGCAGTACTTC.

This clonotype was observed a handful of times. This chain joins TRBV19 and TRBJ1-1; D gene unclear. V was shortened by 0 bases and J by 10 bases, with 18 bases between the two germline ends. The CDR3 sequence is 15 residues long. CDR1 and CDR2 (germline): LNHDA, SQIVND (reference sequence). CDR3 residues: CASSIDPGSIAGAFF. In nucleotides, the CDR3 is TGTGCCAGTAGTATAGATCCGGGCTCAATCGCAGGAGCTTTCTTT.